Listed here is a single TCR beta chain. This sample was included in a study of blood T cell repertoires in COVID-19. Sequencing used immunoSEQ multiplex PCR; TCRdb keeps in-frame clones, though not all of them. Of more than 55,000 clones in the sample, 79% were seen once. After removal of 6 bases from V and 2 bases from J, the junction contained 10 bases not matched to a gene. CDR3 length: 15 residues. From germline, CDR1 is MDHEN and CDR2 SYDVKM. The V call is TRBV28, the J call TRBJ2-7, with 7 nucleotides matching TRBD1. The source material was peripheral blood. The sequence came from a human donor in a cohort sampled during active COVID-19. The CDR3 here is CASRPGTAVPYEQYF. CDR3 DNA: TGTGCCAGCAGGCCCGGGACAGCAGTACCCTACGAGCAGTACTTC.